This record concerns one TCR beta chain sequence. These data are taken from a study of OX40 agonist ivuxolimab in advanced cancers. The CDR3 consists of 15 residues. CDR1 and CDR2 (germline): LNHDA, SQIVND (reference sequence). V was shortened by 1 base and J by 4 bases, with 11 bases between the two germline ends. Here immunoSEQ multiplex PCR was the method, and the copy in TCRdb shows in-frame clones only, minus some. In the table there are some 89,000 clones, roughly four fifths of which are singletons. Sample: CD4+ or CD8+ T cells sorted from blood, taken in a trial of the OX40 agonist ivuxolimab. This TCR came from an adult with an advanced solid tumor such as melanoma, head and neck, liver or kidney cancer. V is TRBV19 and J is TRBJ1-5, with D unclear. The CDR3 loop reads CASSIGMVLNQPQHF. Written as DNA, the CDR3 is TGTGCCAGTAGTATAGGAATGGTCCTAAATCAGCCCCAGCATTTT.